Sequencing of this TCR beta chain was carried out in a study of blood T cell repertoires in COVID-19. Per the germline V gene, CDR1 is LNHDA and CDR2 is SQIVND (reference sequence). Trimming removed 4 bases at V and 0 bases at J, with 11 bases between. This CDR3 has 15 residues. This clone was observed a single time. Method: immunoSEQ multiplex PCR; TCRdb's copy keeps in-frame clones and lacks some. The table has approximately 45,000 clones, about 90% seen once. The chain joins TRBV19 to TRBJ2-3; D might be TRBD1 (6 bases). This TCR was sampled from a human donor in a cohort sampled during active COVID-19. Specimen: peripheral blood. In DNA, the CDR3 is TGTGCCAGTAGTAGACAGGTTTCTAGCACAGATACGCAGTATTTT. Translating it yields CASSRQVSSTDTQYF. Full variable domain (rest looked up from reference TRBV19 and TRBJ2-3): DGGITQSPKYLFRKEGQNVTLSCEQNLNHDAMYWYRQDPGQGLRLIYYSQIVNDFQKGDIAEGYSVSREKKESFPLTVTSAQKNPTAFYLCASSRQVSSTDTQYFGPGTRLTVL.